These 6 T cell receptor beta chains were sequenced from one sample in a study of shared clonotypes between healthy human individuals. The protocol was immunoSEQ multiplex PCR, while the TCRdb copy is restricted to in-frame clones and leaves out a portion. In the table there are 1.6 million or so clones, roughly 96% of which are singletons. Sequencing was done on a sample of naive CD4+ T cells sorted from blood. The subset: CD45RA+ positively selected. These receptors all stem from a man aged 25 to 45 in good health.

CDR3 amino acids: CASGEGRTYEQYF. The DNA for the CDR3 is TGCGCCAGCGGTGAAGGGAGAACCTACGAGCAGTACTTC. The V call is TRBV5-1, the J call TRBJ2-7; D perhaps matches TRBD2 (5 bases). Trimming removed 7 bases at V and 2 bases at J, with 13 bases between. This CDR3 has 13 amino acids. Looked up from germline, CDR1 is SGHRS and CDR2 is YFSETQ.

The chain is built from TRBV25-1 and TRBJ1-5; no reliable D call. Trimming took 3 bases from V and 3 from J, leaving 6 bases between them. The length of the CDR3 is 13 residues. In germline, CDR1 is MGHDK, CDR2 SYGVNS. Here the CDR3 reads CASSDRYNQPQHF. The CDR3 DNA reads as TGTGCCAGCAGTGACAGATACAATCAGCCCCAGCATTTT. The full variable domain, its missing parts supplied by reference TRBV25-1 and TRBJ1-5, is EADIYQTPRYLVIGTGKKITLECSQTMGHDKMYWYQQDPGMELHLIHYSYGVNSTEKGDLSSESTVSRIRTEHFPLTLESARPSHTSQYLCASSDRYNQPQHFGDGTRLSIL.

This chain uses TRBV11-2 with TRBJ2-5; TRBD1 aligns across 8 bases. Germline V gene sequence: CDR1 SGHAT, CDR2 FQNNGV. The V gene end was trimmed by 0 bases and the J gene end by 5 bases; junction bases not matched to a gene: 8. This CDR3 has 16 amino acids. Here the CDR3 DNA reads TGTGCCAGCAGCTTAGACTGGACAGGGAGGACGGAGACCCAGTACTTC. Encoded protein: CASSLDWTGRTETQYF.

The genes are TRBV5-6 and TRBJ1-3; possibly TRBD1 for D (5 bases). Germline lookup yields CDR1 SGHDT and CDR2 YYEEEE. Trimming took off 3 bases at V and 2 bases at J, with 15 bases between the two ends. This CDR3 spans 16 amino acids. Here the CDR3 reads CASSWGSGVPGNTIYF. The CDR3 region has the DNA TGTGCCAGCAGCTGGGGGTCGGGGGTGCCTGGAAACACCATATATTTT.

This chain connects TRBV7-9 to TRBJ2-7, with D uncertain. This CDR3 region has 12 residues. Looked up from germline, CDR1 is SEHNR and CDR2 is FQNEAQ (reference sequence). The V and J ends lost 1 base and 6 bases respectively, with 7 bases between them. The CDR3: CASSLGGSEQYF. CDR3 bases: TGTGCCAGCAGCTTAGGTGGTAGCGAGCAGTACTTC.

This clone appeared a single time. This sequence joins TRBV7-8 and TRBJ2-5, with D possibly being TRBD1 (6 bases). V was shortened by 5 bases and J by 5 bases, with 27 bases between the two germline ends. This CDR3 has 18 amino acids. Germline CDR1 SGHVS, CDR2 FQNEAQ. Here the CDR3 DNA reads TGTGCCAGCAGCCCCGACCGGGACAACGGACCCAAAGCGGAGACCCAGTACTTC. It translates to CASSPDRDNGPKAETQYF.